This T cell receptor beta chain came from a study of human T cells and chemical hapten exposure. Study-wide results and limits: No alteration of TCRs above 1 in 1000 frequency was seen with DPC sensitization.

TCRdb reprocessed the RACE reads via MiXCR and lists one record per CDR3 protein. The sample yields under 450,000 distinct CDR3 sequences, around 4.8% seen once. This clonotype appeared many times. Its antigen remains unidentified. Trimming cost V 6 bases and J 0 bases; bases outside gene matches: 8. Germline assignment: CDR1 MDHEN and CDR2 SYDVKM. This CDR3 comprises 15 residues. Stated time point: patch test 1, 2 weeks after DPC sensitization. Treatment noted: therapeutic diphenylcyclopropenone sensitization with weekly scalp DPC. The receptor's source is a woman in her 50s with alopecia areata. Some clones in this sample may be carry-over from other donors' samples. This specimen was whole blood, taken in connection with sensitization to the hapten diphenylcyclopropenone (DPC). The V call is TRBV28, the J call TRBJ2-7; 7 nucleotides line up with TRBD1. The CDR3 DNA is TGTGCCAGCAGCCGTTACCGGGACAGCTCCTACGAGCAGTACTTC. This translates into CASSRYRDSSYEQYF.